These 9 T cell receptor beta chains were all obtained from the same sample, sequenced in a study of shared clonotypes between healthy human individuals. The data were produced by immunoSEQ multiplex PCR, yet TCRdb's version contains in-frame clones alone and is incomplete. This table holds some 1 million clones, about 75% found once. Sequencing was done on a sample of memory CD4+ T cells sorted from blood. As to subset: CD45RA-negative fraction. Source of these receptors: a man between 18 and 29 years old in good health.

This clone showed up just once. The chain uses TRBV28 and TRBJ1-5; weak D call: TRBD1 (5 bases). Trimming left V 5 bases short and J 9 bases short, with 17 bases between. Germline-derived CDR1 and CDR2 are MDHEN and SYDVKM. This CDR3 region has 14 residues. CDR3 bases: TGTGCCAGCAGTGAATCGGGACCGACAATGCCCCAGCATTTT. Its protein is CASSESGPTMPQHF.

This chain links TRBV30 with TRBJ1-6; D unresolved. The ends were cut back, 2 bases at V and 7 bases at J, with 15 bases in the middle. The CDR3 is 15 residues long. From germline, CDR1 is GTSNPN and CDR2 SVGIG (reference sequence). CDR3 bases: TGTGCCTGGAGTCAAGGCGTCTCCGGCAATTCACCCCTCCACTTT. Amino acids: CAWSQGVSGNSPLHF. Full variable domain (missing parts from reference TRBV30 and TRBJ1-6): SQTIHQWPATLVQPVGSPLSLECTVEGTSNPNLYWYRQAAGRGLQLLFYSVGIGQISSEVPQNLSASRPQDRQFILSSKKLLLSDSGFYLCAWSQGVSGNSPLHFGNGTRLTVT.

The table lists this clone with a count of one. V is TRBV28 and J is TRBJ1-2, with TRBD1 identical over 7 bases. V was pared by 5 bases and J by 2 bases, with 14 bases of the junction left unmatched. The CDR3 runs to 17 residues. Germline-derived CDR1 and CDR2 are MDHEN and SYDVKM. CDR3 loop: CASSPGQTIILNYGYTF. The CDR3 DNA sequence: TGTGCCAGCAGTCCGGGACAGACTATAATTCTAAACTATGGCTACACCTTC.

The V and J genes are TRBV11-2 and TRBJ1-1; TRBD1 matches 8 bases. The CDR3 is 14 amino acids. Trimming at V came to 5 bases and at J to 5 bases, leaving 7 bases not matched to a gene. Looked up from germline, CDR1 is SGHAT and CDR2 is FQNNGV. The CDR3 reads CASSAQGAGTEAFF. CDR3 coding DNA: TGTGCCAGCAGCGCCCAGGGGGCTGGGACTGAAGCTTTCTTT.

The rearrangement uses TRBV7-2 and TRBJ1-2; D call uncertain. Germline CDR1 SGHTA, CDR2 FQGNSA. The V end lost 2 bases, the J end lost 0 bases, and 13 bases lay between the germline ends. This CDR3 is 16 amino acids long. The CDR3 loop reads CASSLPGRAANYGYTF. The CDR3 nucleotides are TGTGCCAGCAGCTTACCGGGTCGGGCAGCTAACTATGGCTACACCTTC.

This clone was observed a few times. One end of the junction fails to match germline, which may point to a read error. The rearrangement links TRBV5-5 to TRBJ1-1; D remains unclear. In germline, CDR1 is SGHKS, CDR2 YYEKEE (reference sequence). The length of the CDR3 is 14 residues. The CDR3 DNA follows: TGTGCCAGCAGTTTGGACTTCATGAACACTGAAGCTTTCTTT. Translating gives CASSLDFMNTEAFF. The complete variable domain, with remaining parts taken from reference TRBV5-5 and TRBJ1-1, reads DAGVTQSPTHLIKTRGQQVTLRCSPISGHKSVSWYQQVLGQGPQFIFQYYEKEERGRGNFPDRFSARQFPNYSSELNVNALLLGDSALYLCASSLDFMNTEAFFGQGTRLTVV.

V gene TRBV9 combines with J gene TRBJ2-1, with D perhaps being TRBD1 or TRBD2 (5 bases each). Germline V gene sequence: CDR1 SGDLS, CDR2 YYNGEE. This CDR3 has 14 amino acids. Trimming took off 4 bases at V and 7 bases at J, with 15 bases between the two ends. CDR3 nucleotide sequence: TGTGCCAGCAGCCCCGGGCCGGGACCTAATGAGCAGTTCTTC. Its protein is CASSPGPGPNEQFF.

V is TRBV4-3 and J is TRBJ1-5, with 7 bases fitting TRBD1. V shed 1 base, J shed 5 bases, and the junction held 5 bases outside the gene matches. Germline V gene sequence: CDR1 LGHNA, CDR2 YSLEER. This CDR3 is built from 15 residues. Here the CDR3 DNA reads TGCGCCAGCAGCCAAGGGGCGACAGGGCATCAGCCCCAGCATTTT. Encoded protein: CASSQGATGHQPQHF.

The chain has TRBV5-4 and TRBJ2-3; tentative D call: TRBD1 (6 bases). V was clipped by 0 bases and J by 6 bases, with 11 bases between them. CDR1 is SGHNT, CDR2 YYREEE, per germline (reference sequence). This CDR3 is 14 amino acids long. The CDR3 here is CASSLARGSDTQYF. DNA of the CDR3: TGTGCCAGCAGCTTGGCTAGGGGGTCCGATACGCAGTATTTT.